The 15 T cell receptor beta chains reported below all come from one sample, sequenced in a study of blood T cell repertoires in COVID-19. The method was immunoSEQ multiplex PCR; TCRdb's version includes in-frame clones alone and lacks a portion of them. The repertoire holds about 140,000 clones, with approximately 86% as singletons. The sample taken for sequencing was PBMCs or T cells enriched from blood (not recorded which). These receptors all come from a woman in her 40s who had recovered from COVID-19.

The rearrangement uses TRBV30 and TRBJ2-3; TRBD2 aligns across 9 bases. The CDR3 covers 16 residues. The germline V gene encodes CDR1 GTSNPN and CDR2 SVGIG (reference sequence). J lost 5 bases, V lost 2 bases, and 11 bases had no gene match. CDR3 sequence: CAWSSPWRGGKDTQYF. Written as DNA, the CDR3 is TGTGCCTGGAGTTCCCCGTGGCGGGGGGGCAAAGATACGCAGTATTTT.

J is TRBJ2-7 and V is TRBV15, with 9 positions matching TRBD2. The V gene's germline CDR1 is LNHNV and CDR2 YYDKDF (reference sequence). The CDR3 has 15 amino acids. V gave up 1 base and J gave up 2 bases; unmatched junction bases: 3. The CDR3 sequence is CATSRGPSGAYEQYF. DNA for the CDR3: TGTGCCACCAGCAGAGGACCTAGCGGGGCCTACGAGCAGTACTTC.

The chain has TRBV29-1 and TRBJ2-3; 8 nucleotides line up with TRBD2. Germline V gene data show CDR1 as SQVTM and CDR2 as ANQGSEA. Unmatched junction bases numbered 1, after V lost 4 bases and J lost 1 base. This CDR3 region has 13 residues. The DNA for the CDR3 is TGCAGCGTTGTGCGGGGGGGCACAGATACGCAGTATTTT. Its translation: CSVVRGGTDTQYF.

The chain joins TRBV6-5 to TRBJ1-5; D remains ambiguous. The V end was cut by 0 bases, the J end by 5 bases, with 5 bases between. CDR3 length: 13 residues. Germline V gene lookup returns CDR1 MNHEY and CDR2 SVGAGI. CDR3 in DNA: TGTGCCAGCAGTTACTCCGCGGATCAGCCCCAGCATTTT. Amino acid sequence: CASSYSADQPQHF.

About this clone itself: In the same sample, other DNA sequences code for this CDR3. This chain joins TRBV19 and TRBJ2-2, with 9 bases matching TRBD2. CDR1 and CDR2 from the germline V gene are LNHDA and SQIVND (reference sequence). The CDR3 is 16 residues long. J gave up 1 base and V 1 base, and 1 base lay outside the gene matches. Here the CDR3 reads CASSIALAGNTGELFF. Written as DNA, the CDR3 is TGTGCCAGTAGTATAGCACTAGCGGGGAACACCGGGGAGCTGTTTTTT.

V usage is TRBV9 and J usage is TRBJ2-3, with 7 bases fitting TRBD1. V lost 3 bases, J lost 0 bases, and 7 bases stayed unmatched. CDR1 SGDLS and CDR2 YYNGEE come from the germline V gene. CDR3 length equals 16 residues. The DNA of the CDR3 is TGTGCCAGCAGCGGACCGGACAGGATGAGCACAGATACGCAGTATTTT. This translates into CASSGPDRMSTDTQYF.

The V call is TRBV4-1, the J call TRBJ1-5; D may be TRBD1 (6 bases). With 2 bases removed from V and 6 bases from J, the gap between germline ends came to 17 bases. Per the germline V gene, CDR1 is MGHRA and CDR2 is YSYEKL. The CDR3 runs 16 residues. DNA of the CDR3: TGCGCCAGCAGCCAACCCAACAGGGAACCCGGTCAGCCCCAGCATTTT. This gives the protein CASSQPNREPGQPQHF.

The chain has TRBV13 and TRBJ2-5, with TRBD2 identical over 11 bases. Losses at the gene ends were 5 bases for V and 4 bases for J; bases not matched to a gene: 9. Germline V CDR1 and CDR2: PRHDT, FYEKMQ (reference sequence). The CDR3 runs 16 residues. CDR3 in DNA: TGTGCCAGCAGCCCTGGGGCTAGCGGGAGGAGAGAGACCCAGTACTTC. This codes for CASSPGASGRRETQYF.

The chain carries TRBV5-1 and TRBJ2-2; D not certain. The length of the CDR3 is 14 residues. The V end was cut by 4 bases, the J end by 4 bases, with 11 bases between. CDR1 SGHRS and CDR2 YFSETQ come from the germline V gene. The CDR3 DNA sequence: TGCGCCAGCAGCGTCGGATCAGGCACCGGGGAGCTGTTTTTT. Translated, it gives CASSVGSGTGELFF.

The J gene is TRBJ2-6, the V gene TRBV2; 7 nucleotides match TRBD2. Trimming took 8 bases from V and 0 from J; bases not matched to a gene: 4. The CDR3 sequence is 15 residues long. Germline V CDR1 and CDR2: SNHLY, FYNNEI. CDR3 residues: CASGLETSGANVLTF. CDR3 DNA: TGTGCCAGCGGACTAGAGACCTCTGGGGCCAACGTCCTGACTTTC.

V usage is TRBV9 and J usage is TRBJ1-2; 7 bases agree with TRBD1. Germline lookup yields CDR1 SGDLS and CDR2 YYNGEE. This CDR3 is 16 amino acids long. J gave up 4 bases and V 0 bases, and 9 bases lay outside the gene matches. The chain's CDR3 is CASSVVGETGIYGYTF. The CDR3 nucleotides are TGTGCCAGCAGCGTAGTAGGCGAGACAGGGATCTATGGCTACACCTTC.

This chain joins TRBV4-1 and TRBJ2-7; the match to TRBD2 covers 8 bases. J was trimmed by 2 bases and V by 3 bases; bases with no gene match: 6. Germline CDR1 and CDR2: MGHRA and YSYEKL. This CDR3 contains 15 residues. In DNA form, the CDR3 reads TGCGCCAGCAGCCAGCCCGCGGGACTAGCCTACGAGCAGTACTTC. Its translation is CASSQPAGLAYEQYF.

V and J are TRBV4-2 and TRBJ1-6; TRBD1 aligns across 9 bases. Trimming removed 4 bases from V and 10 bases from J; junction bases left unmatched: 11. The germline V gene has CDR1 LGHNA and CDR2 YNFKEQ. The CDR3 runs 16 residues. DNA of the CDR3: TGTGCCAGCAGCCCAAGGACAGGGGATGAAGGCTCACCCCTCCACTTT. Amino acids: CASSPRTGDEGSPLHF.

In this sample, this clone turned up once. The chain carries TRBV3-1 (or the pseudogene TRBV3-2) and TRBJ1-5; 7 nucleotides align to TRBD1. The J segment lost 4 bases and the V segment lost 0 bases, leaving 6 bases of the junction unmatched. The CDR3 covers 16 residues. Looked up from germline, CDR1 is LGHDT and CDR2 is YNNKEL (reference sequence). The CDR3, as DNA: TGTGCCAGCAGCCAAGAATTTGGGACAGCAAATCAGCCCCAGCATTTT. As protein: CASSQEFGTANQPQHF.

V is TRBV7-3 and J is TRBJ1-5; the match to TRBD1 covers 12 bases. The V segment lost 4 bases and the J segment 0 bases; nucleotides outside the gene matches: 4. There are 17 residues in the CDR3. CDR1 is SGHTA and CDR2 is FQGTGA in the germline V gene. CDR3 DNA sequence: TGTGCCAGCAGCTGGGGACAGGGGGCCCGTAGCAATCAGCCCCAGCATTTT. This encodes CASSWGQGARSNQPQHF.